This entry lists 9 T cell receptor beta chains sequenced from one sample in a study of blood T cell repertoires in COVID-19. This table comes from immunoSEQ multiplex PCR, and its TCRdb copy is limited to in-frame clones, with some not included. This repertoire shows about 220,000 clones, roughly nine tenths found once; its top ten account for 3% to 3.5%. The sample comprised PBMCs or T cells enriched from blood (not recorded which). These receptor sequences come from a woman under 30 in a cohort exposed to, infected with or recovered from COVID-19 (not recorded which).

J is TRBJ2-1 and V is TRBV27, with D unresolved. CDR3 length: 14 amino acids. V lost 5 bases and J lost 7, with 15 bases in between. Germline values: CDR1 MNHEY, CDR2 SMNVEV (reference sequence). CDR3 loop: CASSTTKESNEQFF. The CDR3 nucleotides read TGTGCCAGCAGTACAACAAAAGAAAGTAATGAGCAGTTCTTC.

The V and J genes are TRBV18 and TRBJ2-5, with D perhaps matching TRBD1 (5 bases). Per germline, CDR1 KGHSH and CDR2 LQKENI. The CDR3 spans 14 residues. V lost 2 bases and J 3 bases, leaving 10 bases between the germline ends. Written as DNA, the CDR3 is TGTGCCAGCTCACCAGGGGCAGTGGAAGAGACCCAGTACTTC. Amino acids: CASSPGAVEETQYF.

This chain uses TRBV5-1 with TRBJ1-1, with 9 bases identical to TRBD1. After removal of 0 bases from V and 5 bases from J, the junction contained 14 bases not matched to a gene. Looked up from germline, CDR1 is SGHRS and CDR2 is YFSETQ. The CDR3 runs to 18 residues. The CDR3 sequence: CASSLASPDRGGSTEAFF. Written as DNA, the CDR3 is TGCGCCAGCAGCTTGGCCTCCCCGGACAGGGGCGGTAGTACTGAAGCTTTCTTT. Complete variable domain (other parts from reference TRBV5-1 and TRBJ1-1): KAGVTQTPRYLIKTRGQQVTLSCSPISGHRSVSWYQQTPGQGLQFLFEYFSETQRNKGNFPGRFSGRQFSNSRSEMNVSTLELGDSALYLCASSLASPDRGGSTEAFFGQGTRLTVV.

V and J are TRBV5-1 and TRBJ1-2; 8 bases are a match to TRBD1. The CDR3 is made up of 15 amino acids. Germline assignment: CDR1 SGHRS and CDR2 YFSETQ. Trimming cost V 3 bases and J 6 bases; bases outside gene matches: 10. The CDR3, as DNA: TGCGCCAGCAGCTCCACACCAGGGGGCGGAGATGGCTACACCTTC. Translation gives CASSSTPGGGDGYTF.

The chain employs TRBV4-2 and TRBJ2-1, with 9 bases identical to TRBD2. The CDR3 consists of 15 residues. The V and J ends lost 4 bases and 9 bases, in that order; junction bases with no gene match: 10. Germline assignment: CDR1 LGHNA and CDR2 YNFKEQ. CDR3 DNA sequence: TGTGCCAGCAGCCCCCGTGGTAGCGGGAGAATTGAGCAGTTCTTC. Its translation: CASSPRGSGRIEQFF.

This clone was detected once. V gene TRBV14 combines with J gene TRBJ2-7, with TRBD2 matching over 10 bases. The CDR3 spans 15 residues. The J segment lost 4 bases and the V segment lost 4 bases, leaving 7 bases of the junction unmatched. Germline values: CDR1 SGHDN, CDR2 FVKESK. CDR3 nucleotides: TGTGCCAGCAGCCCAATAGCGGGAGGCCGATACGAGCAGTACTTC. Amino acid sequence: CASSPIAGGRYEQYF. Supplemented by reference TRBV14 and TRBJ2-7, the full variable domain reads EAGVTQFPSHSVIEKGQTVTLRCDPISGHDNLYWYRRVMGKEIKFLLHFVKESKQDESGMPNNRFLAERTGGTYSTLKVQPAELEDSGVYFCASSPIAGGRYEQYFGPGTRLTVT.

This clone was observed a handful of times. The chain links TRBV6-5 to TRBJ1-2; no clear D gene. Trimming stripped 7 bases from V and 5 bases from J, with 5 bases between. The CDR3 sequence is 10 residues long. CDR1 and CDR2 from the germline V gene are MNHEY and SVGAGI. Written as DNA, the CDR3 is TGTGCCAGCAACCAGTATGGCTACACCTTC. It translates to CASNQYGYTF.

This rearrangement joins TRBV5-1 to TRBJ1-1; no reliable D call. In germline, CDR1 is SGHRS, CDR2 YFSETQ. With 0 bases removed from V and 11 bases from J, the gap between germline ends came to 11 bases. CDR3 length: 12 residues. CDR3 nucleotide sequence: TGCGCCAGCAGCTTGGATGGGGAGGGCGCTTTCTTT. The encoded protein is CASSLDGEGAFF.

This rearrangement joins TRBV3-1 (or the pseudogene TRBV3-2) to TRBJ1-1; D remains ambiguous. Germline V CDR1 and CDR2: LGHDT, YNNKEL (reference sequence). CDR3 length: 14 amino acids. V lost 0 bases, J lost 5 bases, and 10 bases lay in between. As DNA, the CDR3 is TGTGCCAGCAGCCAAGAAGGCTCGGGGACTGAAGCTTTCTTT. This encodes CASSQEGSGTEAFF.